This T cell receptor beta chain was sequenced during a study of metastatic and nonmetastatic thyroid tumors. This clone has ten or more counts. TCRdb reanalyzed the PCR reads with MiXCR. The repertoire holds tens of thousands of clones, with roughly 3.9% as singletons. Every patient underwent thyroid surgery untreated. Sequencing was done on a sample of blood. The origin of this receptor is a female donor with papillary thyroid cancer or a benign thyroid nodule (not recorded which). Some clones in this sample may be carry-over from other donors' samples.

The CDR3, as DNA: TGCAGCGTGCGGACTAGCTTGAATGAGCAGTTCTTC. Translation: CSVRTSLNEQFF. This sequence joins TRBV29-1 and TRBJ2-1; 8 bases line up with TRBD2. Per the germline V gene, CDR1 is SQVTM and CDR2 is ANQGSEA. The CDR3 runs to 12 residues. J lost 7 bases, V lost 6 bases, and 5 bases had no gene match.